Following are 22 T cell receptor beta chains from one sample sequenced in a study of blood T cell repertoires in COVID-19. Sequenced by immunoSEQ multiplex PCR; TCRdb stores in-frame clones only, minus some. The sample records 60,000 or so clones, around 86% being singletons. Sequencing used peripheral blood. These receptors were obtained from a human donor in a cohort sampled during active COVID-19.

CDR3 in amino acids: CASSTRRSGSRGGVGELFF. The CDR3 DNA is TGTGCCAGCAGCACGAGGCGATCGGGATCGCGGGGGGGCGTCGGGGAGCTGTTTTTT. The V and J genes are TRBV14 and TRBJ2-2, with 9 positions matching TRBD2. The junction had 20 bases not matched to a gene; V was cut back by 5 bases and J by 7 bases. The CDR3 extends over 19 amino acids. CDR1 is SGHDN, CDR2 FVKESK, per germline.

J is TRBJ1-1 and V is TRBV12-5; a possible D gene is TRBD1 (6 bases). Trimming took off 1 base at V and 6 bases at J, with 18 bases between the two ends. Germline assignment: CDR1 LGHNT and CDR2 FRNRAP. This CDR3 has 16 amino acids. The CDR3 loop is CASGLAYGGGLAEAFF. DNA of the CDR3: TGTGCTAGTGGTTTGGCCTACGGGGGGGGCCTGGCTGAAGCTTTCTTT.

This sequence joins TRBV3-1 (or the pseudogene TRBV3-2) and TRBJ1-2, with D possibly TRBD1 on 5 matching bases. Germline CDR1 is LGHDT and CDR2 is YNNKEL (reference sequence). This CDR3 contains 13 residues. Deletions cut 2 bases from V and 5 bases from J, with 9 bases between. The CDR3 loop is CASSQYKGYGYTF. DNA of the CDR3: TGTGCCAGCAGCCAATATAAGGGGTATGGCTACACCTTC.

The gene calls are TRBV2 and TRBJ2-3; the D gene is possibly TRBD2 (7 bases). CDR1 and CDR2 from the germline V gene are SNHLY and FYNNEI. V shed 7 bases and J shed 1 base, with 9 bases lying between them. The CDR3 is 13 residues long. CDR3 loop: CASKGGGTDTQYF. The CDR3 bases are TGTGCCAGCAAGGGGGGGGGCACAGATACGCAGTATTTT.

The chain joins TRBV5-6 to TRBJ1-4, with D possibly being TRBD1 (6 bases). This CDR3 has 15 residues. V lost 1 base and J 8 bases, leaving 15 bases between the germline ends. CDR1 and CDR2 from the germline V gene are SGHDT and YYEEEE. The CDR3 reads CASSLRGTSLEKLFF. The CDR3 nucleotides are TGTGCCAGCAGCTTGAGGGGGACATCCCTAGAAAAACTGTTTTTT.

The rearrangement joins TRBV30 to TRBJ1-6, with D unresolved. V lost 2 bases to trimming and J lost 7 bases, with 12 bases between them. The CDR3 runs to 14 residues. CDR1 and CDR2 from the germline V gene are GTSNPN and SVGIG (reference sequence). The CDR3 sequence: CAWSFGTPNSPLHF. Written as DNA, the CDR3 is TGTGCCTGGAGTTTTGGTACTCCCAATTCACCCCTCCACTTT.

V is TRBV30 and J is TRBJ2-1; D gene unclear. This CDR3 spans 12 amino acids. Trimming stripped 0 bases from V and 12 bases from J, with 12 bases between. Germline V gene lookup returns CDR1 GTSNPN and CDR2 SVGIG (reference sequence). CDR3 in amino acids: CAWSVMRNRQFF. The CDR3 DNA follows: TGTGCCTGGAGTGTAATGCGGAATCGGCAGTTCTTC.

CDR3 in DNA: TGTGCCAGCAGTTTTCATGAGGAAAAACTGTTTTTT. It encodes CASSFHEEKLFF. V is TRBV12-3 or TRBV12-4 and J is TRBJ1-4; D is ambiguous. The CDR3 extends over 12 amino acids. Deletions cut 3 bases from V and 8 bases from J, with 7 bases between.

The chain joins TRBV6-2 or TRBV6-3 to TRBJ2-1; the match to TRBD2 covers 7 bases. CDR3 size: 14 residues. CDR1 and CDR2 (germline): MNHEY, SVGEGT. The V gene end was trimmed by 5 bases and the J gene end by 5 bases; junction bases not matched to a gene: 6. CDR3 amino acids: CASSRLATHNEQFF. DNA of the CDR3: TGTGCCAGCAGTCGACTAGCCACGCACAATGAGCAGTTCTTC.

The V call is TRBV3-1 (or the pseudogene TRBV3-2), the J call TRBJ2-7; 8 nucleotides align to TRBD1. This CDR3 comprises 14 residues. The germline CDR1 and CDR2 sequences are LGHDT and YNNKEL (reference sequence). The J segment lost 1 base and the V segment lost 4 bases, leaving 3 bases of the junction unmatched. The CDR3 sequence is CASSPGTGSYEQYF. In nucleotides, the CDR3 is TGTGCCAGCAGCCCGGGGACAGGTTCCTACGAGCAGTACTTC.

The chain combines TRBV6-2 or TRBV6-3 with TRBJ1-1; 10 nucleotides match TRBD1. V shed 0 bases and J 4 bases; nucleotides not matched to a gene: 8. This CDR3 comprises 17 residues. Germline V gives CDR1 MNHEY, CDR2 SVGEGT. CDR3 DNA: TGTGCCAGCAGTTACTCAGCGACAGGGGGCAGTGGCACTGAAGCTTTCTTT. This encodes CASSYSATGGSGTEAFF.

The rearrangement uses TRBV2 and TRBJ2-7; D is undetermined. The length of the CDR3 is 13 residues. The V end was cut by 1 base, the J end by 3 bases, with 7 bases between. Germline V gene data show CDR1 as SNHLY and CDR2 as FYNNEI. DNA for the CDR3: TGTGCCAGCAGTGAAGACAGCTACTACGAGCAGTACTTC. Amino acid sequence: CASSEDSYYEQYF.

This chain connects TRBV2 to TRBJ1-1; 10 bases are a match to TRBD1. Germline-derived CDR1 and CDR2 are SNHLY and FYNNEI. V lost 3 bases and J lost 4; bases outside the gene matches: 2. The CDR3 covers 14 residues. The CDR3 DNA reads TGTGCCAGCAGTGACGACAGGGGGCCCACTGAAGCTTTCTTT. It is translated as CASSDDRGPTEAFF.

This CDR3 is CASALGGQINSPLHF. In DNA, the CDR3 is TGTGCCAGCGCCCTCGGCGGACAGATCAATTCACCCCTCCACTTT. V gene TRBV19 combines with J gene TRBJ1-6; possibly TRBD1 for D (6 bases). The V and J ends lost 9 bases and 7 bases respectively, with 19 bases between them. CDR1 and CDR2 (germline): LNHDA, SQIVND (reference sequence). The CDR3 contains 15 residues.

The gene calls are TRBV18 and TRBJ1-5; possible D gene TRBD1, 6 bases. CDR1 and CDR2 (germline): KGHSH, LQKENI. The CDR3 extends over 15 amino acids. V was clipped by 6 bases and J by 7 bases, with 19 bases between them. The CDR3 DNA sequence: TGTGCCAGCTCCCACACCTCCGACAGGACCCAGCCCCAGCATTTT. As protein: CASSHTSDRTQPQHF.

This chain links TRBV10-1 with TRBJ2-1; 7 nucleotides line up with TRBD2. Per germline, CDR1 WNHNN and CDR2 SYGVQD (reference sequence). CDR3 length equals 15 residues. Unmatched junction bases numbered 9, after V lost 3 bases and J lost 7 bases. CDR3 sequence reads: CASSDGGGTKNEQFF. The CDR3 DNA reads as TGCGCCAGCAGTGACGGCGGGGGTACGAAAAATGAGCAGTTCTTC.

The chain has TRBV19 and TRBJ1-5; 7 positions match TRBD1. Germline CDR1 is LNHDA and CDR2 is SQIVND (reference sequence). This CDR3 region has 15 residues. J gave up 3 bases and V 4 bases, and 6 bases lay outside the gene matches. CDR3 in DNA: TGTGCCAGTAGTACCCCAGGGGGAAACAATCAGCCCCAGCATTTT. Protein sequence: CASSTPGGNNQPQHF. Using reference TRBV19 and TRBJ1-5 for the parts outside the CDR3, the full variable domain is DGGITQSPKYLFRKEGQNVTLSCEQNLNHDAMYWYRQDPGQGLRLIYYSQIVNDFQKGDIAEGYSVSREKKESFPLTVTSAQKNPTAFYLCASSTPGGNNQPQHFGDGTRLSIL.

The V gene is TRBV5-1, the J gene TRBJ2-3; no clear D gene. The V and J ends lost 4 bases and 4 bases respectively, with 19 bases between them. CDR1 SGHRS and CDR2 YFSETQ come from the germline V gene. CDR3 length: 16 residues. The CDR3, as DNA: TGCGCCAGCAGCCCCTACCATTCGGGTCAGCCAGATACGCAGTATTTT. It encodes CASSPYHSGQPDTQYF.

This clone has just one count. The chain couples TRBV10-2 to TRBJ2-7, with D uncertain. Between the trimmed V and J ends, which lost 6 bases and 4 bases, there was a span of 13 bases. Germline CDR1 and CDR2: WSHSY and SAAADI. The CDR3 is 13 residues long. CDR3 protein: CASRGAGRYEQYV. CDR3 in DNA: TGCGCCAGCAGGGGCGCTGGCCGGTACGAGCAGTACGTC.

CDR3 nucleotides: TGTGCCAGCAGCCAAGATGGGGCTAGCGGGGGAGGTACGCAGTATTTT. Its protein product is CASSQDGASGGGTQYF. The chain links TRBV3-1 (or the pseudogene TRBV3-2) to TRBJ2-3, with 10 bases aligning to TRBD2. CDR3 length: 16 residues. Unmatched junction bases numbered 8, after V lost 0 bases and J lost 8 bases. In germline, CDR1 is LGHDT, CDR2 YNNKEL (reference sequence).

V usage is TRBV7-6 and J usage is TRBJ1-2, with D unresolved. V was shortened by 5 bases and J by 2 bases, with 21 bases between the two germline ends. This CDR3 is 17 amino acids long. CDR1 SGHVS and CDR2 FNYEAQ come from the germline V gene. The CDR3 sequence: CASSPQRREIPNYGYTF. The CDR3 nucleotides are TGTGCCAGCAGCCCCCAGAGGAGGGAAATACCCAACTATGGCTACACCTTC.

The chain couples TRBV7-9 to TRBJ2-1; no clear D gene. The CDR3 covers 11 residues. With 7 bases removed from V and 9 bases from J, the gap between germline ends came to 10 bases. Germline values: CDR1 SEHNR, CDR2 FQNEAQ (reference sequence). The CDR3 coding sequence is TGTGCCAGCACCCCGAACGGTGAGCAGTTCTTC. This sequence encodes CASTPNGEQFF.